This paragraph reports one T cell receptor beta chain. The data are from a study of shared clonotypes between healthy human individuals. Study details: The donor pool was made up of two women and three men aged 18 to 49.

The ends lost 6 bases at V and 15 bases at J; junction bases unmatched: 5. Germline V CDR1 and CDR2: SNHLY, FYNNEI. The CDR3 has 11 amino acids. The repertoire was sequenced with immunoSEQ multiplex PCR; TCRdb's copy has only in-frame clones and lacks some. This table holds approximately 2.3 million clones, about 92% found once. Sample: naive CD4+ T cells from PBMCs. The sample's subset: CD45RA+ positively selected. J is TRBJ2-1 and V is TRBV2; 10 bases are shared with TRBD2. This receptor was identified in a man younger than 35 in good health. Some clones in this sample may be carry-over from other donors' samples. The DNA of the CDR3 is TGTGCCAGCAGCCTAGCGGGAGTTCGGTTCTTC. It translates to CASSLAGVRFF.